The clone carrying this T cell receptor beta chain is categorized as medium-sized. Its antigen is unidentified. The data originate from a study of OX40 agonist ivuxolimab in advanced cancers. Study background: Given to patients was ivuxolimab, an agonistic anti-OX40 (CD134) antibody.

The CDR3 has 17 amino acids. Trimming took 5 bases from V and 5 from J; bases not matched to a gene: 11. Germline CDR1 SEHNR, CDR2 FQNEAQ (reference sequence). The assay was immunoSEQ multiplex PCR, and TCRdb's table has in-frame clones only and misses some. The sample yields more than 9,500 clones, more than 75% seen once. General study results and limits: CD4+ T cells averaged fewer expanded clones than CD8+ T cells. Normalized expansion of T-cell clones was also low for some nonresponders.

The input for sequencing was CD4+ or CD8+ T cells sorted from blood, taken in a trial of the OX40 agonist ivuxolimab. The chain is built from TRBV7-9 and TRBJ1-4; 10 nucleotides align to TRBD1. The clonotype was recovered from an adult with an advanced solid tumor such as melanoma, head and neck, liver or kidney cancer. CDR3 protein: CASSPTTGGARNEKLFF. The CDR3 DNA is TGTGCCAGCAGCCCGACGACAGGGGGCGCTCGGAATGAAAAACTGTTTTTT.